This T cell receptor (beta chain) was profiled in a study of neoadjuvant anti-PD-1 for oral cavity cancer. Study in general: Patients without progression received a fourth nivolumab dose around day 43, then surgical resection on days 50-56.

Patients had newly diagnosed, untreated stage II-IVA oral cavity squamous cell carcinoma. Worth noting for this clone: What it binds is not known.

The length of the CDR3 is 13 residues. Most PBMC samples had 480 ng input DNA in six replicates. This table comes from immunoSEQ multiplex PCR, and its TCRdb copy is limited to in-frame clones, with some not included. The sample lists about 61,000 clones, under 85% occurring once. Whole-study results and caveats: Only three patients per response group were TCR-analyzed; validation needed.

The chain joins TRBV21-1 to TRBJ1-1; the D segment call TRBD1 is taken from the table without a DNA check. TRBV21-1 is an annotated pseudogene. This receptor was identified in a person aged 35-79 years with oral cavity squamous cell carcinoma. This specimen was PBMCs, taken before nivolumab (anti-PD-1) treatment. The CDR3 region has the DNA TGTGCCAGCTTTCCAGGGGCGAACACTGAAGCTTTCTTT. This codes for CASFPGANTEAFF.